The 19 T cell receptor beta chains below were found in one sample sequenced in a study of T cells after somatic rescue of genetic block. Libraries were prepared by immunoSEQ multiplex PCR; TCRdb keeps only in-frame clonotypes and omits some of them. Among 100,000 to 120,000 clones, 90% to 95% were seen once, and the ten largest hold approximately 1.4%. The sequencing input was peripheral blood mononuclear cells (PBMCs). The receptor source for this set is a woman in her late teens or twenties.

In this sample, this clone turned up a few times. The CDR3 nucleotides read TGTGCCAGCAGCGGACAGGAGGAGGCCTACTCCTCCACCTTC. Protein product: CASSGQEEAYSSTF. The chain joins TRBV2 to TRBJ1-2, with TRBD1 identical over 7 bases. CDR1 and CDR2 (germline): SNHLY, FYNNEI. V was clipped by 6 bases and J by 13 bases; unmatched bases: 17. The CDR3 runs 14 residues.

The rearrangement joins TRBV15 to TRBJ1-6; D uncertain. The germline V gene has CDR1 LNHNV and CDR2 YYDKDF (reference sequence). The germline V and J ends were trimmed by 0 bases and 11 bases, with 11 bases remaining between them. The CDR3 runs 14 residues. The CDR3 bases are TGTGCCACCAGCAGAGATAAGGGTCCGACACCCCTCCACTTT. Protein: CATSRDKGPTPLHF.

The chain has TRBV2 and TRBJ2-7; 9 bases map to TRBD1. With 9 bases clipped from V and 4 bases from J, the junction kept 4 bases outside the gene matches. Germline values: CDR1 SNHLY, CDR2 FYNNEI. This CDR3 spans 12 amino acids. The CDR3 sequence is CASGQGMYEQYF. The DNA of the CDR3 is TGTGCCAGTGGACAGGGGATGTACGAGCAGTACTTC.

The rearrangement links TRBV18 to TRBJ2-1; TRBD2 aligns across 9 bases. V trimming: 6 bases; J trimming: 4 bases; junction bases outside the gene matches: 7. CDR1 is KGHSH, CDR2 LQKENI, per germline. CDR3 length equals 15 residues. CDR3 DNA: TGTGCCAGCTCCCCGAAGACTAGCGGATACAATGAGCAGTTCTTC. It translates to CASSPKTSGYNEQFF.

For the CDR3, the DNA is TGTGCCAGCAGCGCTTTTCTAGGACCCAACTACGAGCAGTACTTC. It translates to CASSAFLGPNYEQYF. The chain is built from TRBV5-6 and TRBJ2-7; D is ambiguous. This CDR3 is built from 15 residues. With 4 bases removed from V and 3 bases from J, the gap between germline ends came to 17 bases. CDR1 SGHDT and CDR2 YYEEEE come from the germline V gene.

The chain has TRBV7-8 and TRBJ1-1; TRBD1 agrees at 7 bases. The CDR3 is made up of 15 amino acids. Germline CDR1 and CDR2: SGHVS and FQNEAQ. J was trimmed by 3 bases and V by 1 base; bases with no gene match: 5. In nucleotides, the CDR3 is TGTGCCAGCAGCTTAGGACAGGGAACGGACACTGAAGCTTTCTTT. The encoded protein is CASSLGQGTDTEAFF.

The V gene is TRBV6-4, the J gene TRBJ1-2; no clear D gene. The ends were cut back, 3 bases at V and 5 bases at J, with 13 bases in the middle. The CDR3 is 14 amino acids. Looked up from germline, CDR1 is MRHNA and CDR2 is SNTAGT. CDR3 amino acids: CASSEQLDTYGYTF. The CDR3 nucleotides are TGTGCCAGCAGTGAACAGCTAGATACTTATGGCTACACCTTC.

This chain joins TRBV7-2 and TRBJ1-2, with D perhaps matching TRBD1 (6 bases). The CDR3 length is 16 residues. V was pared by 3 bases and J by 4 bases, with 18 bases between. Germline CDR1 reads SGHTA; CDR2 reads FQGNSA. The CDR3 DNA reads TGTGCCAGCAGCTTCCCGACAGGTTCGAGGAGCTATGGCTACACCTTC. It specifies CASSFPTGSRSYGYTF.

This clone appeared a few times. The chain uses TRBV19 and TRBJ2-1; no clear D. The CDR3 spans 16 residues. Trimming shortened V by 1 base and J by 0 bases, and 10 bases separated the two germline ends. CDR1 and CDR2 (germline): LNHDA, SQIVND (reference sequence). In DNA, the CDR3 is TGTGCCAGTAGTATAGCGGAGCCGAGCTCCTACAATGAGCAGTTCTTC. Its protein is CASSIAEPSSYNEQFF.

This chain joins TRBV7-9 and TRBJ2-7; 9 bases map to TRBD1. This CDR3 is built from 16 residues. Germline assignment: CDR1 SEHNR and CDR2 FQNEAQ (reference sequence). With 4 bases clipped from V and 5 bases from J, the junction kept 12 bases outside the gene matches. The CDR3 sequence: CASSSNRGLNVDEQYF. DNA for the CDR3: TGTGCCAGCAGCTCAAACAGGGGGCTTAATGTTGACGAGCAGTACTTC.

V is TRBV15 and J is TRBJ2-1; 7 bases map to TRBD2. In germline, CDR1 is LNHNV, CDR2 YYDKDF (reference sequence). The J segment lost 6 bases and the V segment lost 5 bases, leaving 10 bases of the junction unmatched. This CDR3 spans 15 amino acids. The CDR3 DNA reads TGTGCCACCAGCCTCGGGGTTGCGGGGGTCAATGAGCAGTTCTTC. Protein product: CATSLGVAGVNEQFF. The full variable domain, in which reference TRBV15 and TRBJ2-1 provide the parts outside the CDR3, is DAMVIQNPRYQVTQFGKPVTLSCSQTLNHNVMYWYQQKSSQAPKLLFHYYDKDFNNEADTPDNFQSRRPNTSFCFLDIRSPGLGDTAMYLCATSLGVAGVNEQFFGPGTRLTVL.

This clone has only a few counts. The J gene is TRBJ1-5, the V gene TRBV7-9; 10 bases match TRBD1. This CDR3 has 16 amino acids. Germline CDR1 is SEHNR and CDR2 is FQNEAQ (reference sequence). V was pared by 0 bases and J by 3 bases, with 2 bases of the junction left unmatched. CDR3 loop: CASSLAGTGDNQPQHF. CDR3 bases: TGTGCCAGCAGCTTAGCCGGGACAGGGGACAATCAGCCCCAGCATTTT.

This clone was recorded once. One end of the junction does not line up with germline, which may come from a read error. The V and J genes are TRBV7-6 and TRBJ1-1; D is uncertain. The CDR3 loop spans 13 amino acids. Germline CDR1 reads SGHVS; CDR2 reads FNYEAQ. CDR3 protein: CASRLGGNTEAFF. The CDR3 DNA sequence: TGTGCCAGCAGATTAGGAGGGAACACTGAAGCTTTCTTT.

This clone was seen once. The CDR3 sequence is CASSLGQPDEKLFF. The DNA of the CDR3 is TGCGCCAGCAGCCTGGGACAGCCGGATGAAAAACTGTTTTTT. The rearrangement links TRBV5-1 to TRBJ1-4; TRBD1 matches 7 bases. The CDR3 runs 14 residues. After removal of 4 bases from V and 6 bases from J, the junction contained 6 bases not matched to a gene. The V gene's germline CDR1 is SGHRS and CDR2 YFSETQ.

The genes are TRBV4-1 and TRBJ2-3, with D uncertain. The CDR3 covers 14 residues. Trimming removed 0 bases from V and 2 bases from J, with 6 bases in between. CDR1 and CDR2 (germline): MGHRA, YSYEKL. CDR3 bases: TGCGCCAGCAGCCAAGATCGGCTCACAGATACGCAGTATTTT. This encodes CASSQDRLTDTQYF.

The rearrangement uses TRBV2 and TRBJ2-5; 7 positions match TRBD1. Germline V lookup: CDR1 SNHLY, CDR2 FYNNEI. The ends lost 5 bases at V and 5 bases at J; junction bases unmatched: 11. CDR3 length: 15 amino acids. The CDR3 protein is CASSPFRGGEETQYF. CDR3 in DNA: TGTGCCAGCAGTCCCTTCCGAGGGGGCGAGGAGACCCAGTACTTC.

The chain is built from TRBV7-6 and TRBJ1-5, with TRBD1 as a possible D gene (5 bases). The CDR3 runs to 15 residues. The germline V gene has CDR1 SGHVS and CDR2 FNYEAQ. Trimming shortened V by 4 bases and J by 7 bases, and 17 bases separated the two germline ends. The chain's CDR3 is CASSSRVPPAQPQHF. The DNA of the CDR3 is TGTGCCAGCAGCTCCAGGGTTCCTCCGGCCCAGCCCCAGCATTTT.

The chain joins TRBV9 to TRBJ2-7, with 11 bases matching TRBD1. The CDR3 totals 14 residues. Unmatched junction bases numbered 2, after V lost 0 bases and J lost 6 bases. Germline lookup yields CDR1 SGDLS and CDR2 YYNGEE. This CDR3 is CASSVVGTGGEQYF. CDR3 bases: TGTGCCAGCAGCGTAGTCGGGACAGGGGGCGAGCAGTACTTC.

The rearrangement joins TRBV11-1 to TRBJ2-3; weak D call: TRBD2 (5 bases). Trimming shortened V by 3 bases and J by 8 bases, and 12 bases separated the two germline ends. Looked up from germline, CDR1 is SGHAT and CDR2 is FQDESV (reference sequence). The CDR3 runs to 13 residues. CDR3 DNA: TGTGCCAGCAGCTTGTCCGGGGAGAGTACGCAGTATTTT. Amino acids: CASSLSGESTQYF.